A selection of T cell receptor beta chains follows, all from one sample in a study of blood T cell repertoires in COVID-19. Clones were sequenced by immunoSEQ multiplex PCR, and TCRdb holds only the in-frame ones, with some missing. The sample records a few hundred thousand clones, roughly 90% being singletons. Sequencing input: peripheral blood. These TCRs come from a woman aged 40 to 50 with COVID-19, enrolled during active disease. The CDR3 runs from the conserved cysteine through the conserved F or W. Each record gives: clone size, D gene, J gene, V gene, CDR3 DNA, CDR3 protein. The D gene is left open where the match is weak. The listing skips clone size in some rows; elsewhere it reads once, few, many or a size class.

abundance: .
d_gene: .
j_gene: TRBJ2-4
v_gene: TRBV5-4
CDR3nt: TGTGCCAGCAGCCCATCGGGACTGTACAAAAACATTCAGTACTTC
CDR3aa: CASSPSGLYKNIQYF

abundance: few
d_gene: .
j_gene: TRBJ1-5
v_gene: TRBV9
CDR3nt: TGTGCCAGCAGCGTAGAGGGAGTCCGGGGTCAGCCCCAGCATTTT
CDR3aa: CASSVEGVRGQPQHF

abundance: .
d_gene: TRBD1
j_gene: TRBJ1-4
v_gene: TRBV27
CDR3nt: TGTGCCAGCAGTCACCTCCCAGGACAGGGAGGTGAAAAACTGTTTTTT
CDR3aa: CASSHLPGQGGEKLFF

abundance: once
d_gene: .
j_gene: TRBJ2-3
v_gene: TRBV5-1
CDR3nt: TGCGCCAGCAGCTTGTTCGCAGATACGCAGTATTTT
CDR3aa: CASSLFADTQYF

abundance: .
d_gene: .
j_gene: TRBJ1-4
v_gene: TRBV30
CDR3nt: TGTGCCTGGAGTGGCGGGGCATTGGGAACTAATGAAAAACTGTTTTTT
CDR3aa: CAWSGGALGTNEKLFF

abundance: once
d_gene: .
j_gene: TRBJ1-6
v_gene: TRBV5-1
CDR3nt: TGCGCCAGCAGCTTGTGGGCAGGGGTCGATAATTCACCCCTCCACTTT
CDR3aa: CASSLWAGVDNSPLHF

abundance: .
d_gene: .
j_gene: TRBJ1-6
v_gene: TRBV7-9
CDR3nt: TGTGCCAGCAGCTTAGGTCTCCCAGGCTTGGGCAATTCACCCCTCCACTTT
CDR3aa: CASSLGLPGLGNSPLHF

abundance: .
d_gene: .
j_gene: TRBJ1-1
v_gene: TRBV30
CDR3nt: TGTGCCTGGAGTGTCCTCCGGGGCACTGAAGCTTTCTTT
CDR3aa: CAWSVLRGTEAFF

abundance: .
d_gene: TRBD1
j_gene: TRBJ1-1
v_gene: TRBV5-1
CDR3nt: TGCGCCAGCAGCTTGGCCGGACAGGGTTCCACTGAAGCTTTCTTT
CDR3aa: CASSLAGQGSTEAFF

abundance: .
d_gene: TRBD2
j_gene: TRBJ2-1
v_gene: TRBV7-9
CDR3nt: TGTGCCAGCAGCCCCCGCAGAGCGGGGGGGTACAATGAGCAGTTCTTC
CDR3aa: CASSPRRAGGYNEQFF

abundance: .
d_gene: .
j_gene: TRBJ1-4
v_gene: TRBV7-9
CDR3nt: TGTGCCAGCAGCGGGGAGGGGACGCGCGAAAAACTGTTTTTT
CDR3aa: CASSGEGTREKLFF

abundance: .
d_gene: TRBD1
j_gene: TRBJ2-2
v_gene: TRBV4-1
CDR3nt: TGCGCCAGCAGCCAATACGGGACAGGGGGCGGTATCGGGGAGCTGTTTTTT
CDR3aa: CASSQYGTGGGIGELFF

abundance: .
d_gene: .
j_gene: TRBJ2-2
v_gene: TRBV19
CDR3nt: TGTGCCAGTAAACGGGGTAGCGGAACTACCGGGGAGCTGTTTTTT
CDR3aa: CASKRGSGTTGELFF

abundance: .
d_gene: TRBD1
j_gene: TRBJ1-5
v_gene: TRBV6-5
CDR3nt: TGTGCCAGCGGGACAGGGGGCCGCCAGCCCCAGCATTTT
CDR3aa: CASGTGGRQPQHF

abundance: .
d_gene: TRBD1
j_gene: TRBJ1-6
v_gene: TRBV6-5
CDR3nt: TGTGCCAGCAGTTACGGGGACAGGGATAATTCACCCCTCCACTTT
CDR3aa: CASSYGDRDNSPLHF

abundance: .
d_gene: .
j_gene: TRBJ1-5
v_gene: TRBV18
CDR3nt: TGTGCCAGCTCGGACGAAGTACCGGGAGGCGCAACCTATCAGCCCCAGCATTTT
CDR3aa: CASSDEVPGGATYQPQHF

abundance: .
d_gene: TRBD1
j_gene: TRBJ1-4
v_gene: TRBV11-2
CDR3nt: TGTGCCAGCAGCTTAATAGGGGGCGGTGAAAAACTGTTTTTT
CDR3aa: CASSLIGGGEKLFF

abundance: .
d_gene: .
j_gene: TRBJ1-2
v_gene: TRBV5-8
CDR3nt: TGTGCCAGCAGCTTTAGCCGGTATGGCTACACCTTC
CDR3aa: CASSFSRYGYTF

abundance: few
d_gene: .
j_gene: TRBJ1-1
v_gene: TRBV10-3
CDR3nt: TGTGCCATCAGTGAGTCTGGAGGGAACATGAACACTGAAGCTTTCTTT
CDR3aa: CAISESGGNMNTEAFF

abundance: .
d_gene: .
j_gene: TRBJ1-4
v_gene: TRBV20-1
CDR3nt: TGCAGTGCTAGTCAAGCTCTAGCTCAGGAAAAACTGTTTTTT
CDR3aa: CSASQALAQEKLFF

abundance: .
d_gene: TRBD1
j_gene: TRBJ1-5
v_gene: TRBV2
CDR3nt: TGTGCCAGCAGTGGGACAGGGGGACAGCCCCAGCATTTT
CDR3aa: CASSGTGGQPQHF

abundance: .
d_gene: .
j_gene: TRBJ2-4
v_gene: TRBV7-9
CDR3nt: TGTGCCAGCAGCTTCTTCGGCAGGGGAAGTCCCAAAAACATTCAGTACTTC
CDR3aa: CASSFFGRGSPKNIQYF

abundance: .
d_gene: TRBD2
j_gene: TRBJ2-1
v_gene: TRBV9
CDR3nt: TGTGCCAGCAGCGTAGCTACGCTGGCTAGCGGGGCCTACAATGAGCAGTTCTTC
CDR3aa: CASSVATLASGAYNEQFF

abundance: .
d_gene: TRBD1
j_gene: TRBJ2-1
v_gene: TRBV18
CDR3nt: TGTGCCAGCTCACCTCGAGACAGGGTTGAAAACAATGAGCAGTTCTTC
CDR3aa: CASSPRDRVENNEQFF

abundance: .
d_gene: TRBD2
j_gene: TRBJ2-5
v_gene: TRBV6-2/TRBV6-3
CDR3nt: TGTGCCAGCAGTTATTTTAGGCTAGCGGGTCGATCGGGCCACCAAGAGACCCAGTACTTC
CDR3aa: CASSYFRLAGRSGHQETQYF

abundance: .
d_gene: .
j_gene: TRBJ1-6
v_gene: TRBV5-4
CDR3nt: TGTGCCAGCAGCTGGTTCCCGAGCTCCTATAATTCACCCCTCCACTTT
CDR3aa: CASSWFPSSYNSPLHF

abundance: .
d_gene: TRBD1
j_gene: TRBJ1-2
v_gene: TRBV4-3
CDR3nt: TGCGCCAGCAGCCTCGGGACAGGGGACTATGGCTACACCTTC
CDR3aa: CASSLGTGDYGYTF

abundance: .
d_gene: .
j_gene: TRBJ2-7
v_gene: TRBV7-3
CDR3nt: TGTGCCAGCAGCCGAGGGCTCTCCTACGAGCAGTACTTC
CDR3aa: CASSRGLSYEQYF

abundance: few
d_gene: TRBD1
j_gene: TRBJ2-1
v_gene: TRBV5-4
CDR3nt: TGTGCCAGCAGCTCTGAAAAGGGCAGGGGGACGATGGGATACAATGAGCAGTTCTTC
CDR3aa: CASSSEKGRGTMGYNEQFF

abundance: .
d_gene: TRBD1
j_gene: TRBJ1-2
v_gene: TRBV6-5
CDR3nt: TGTGCCAGCAGTACAGGGGGCGGCTATGGCTACACCTTC
CDR3aa: CASSTGGGYGYTF

abundance: .
d_gene: TRBD2
j_gene: TRBJ2-5
v_gene: TRBV30
CDR3nt: TGTGCCTGGAACCGGGGACTAGCGGGAGCGCGGGAGACCCAGTACTTC
CDR3aa: CAWNRGLAGARETQYF

abundance: .
d_gene: TRBD1
j_gene: TRBJ2-1
v_gene: TRBV18
CDR3nt: TGTGCCAGCTCACCAGGGACAGGGGTCACGAGGAATGAGCAGTTCTTC
CDR3aa: CASSPGTGVTRNEQFF

abundance: once
d_gene: TRBD1
j_gene: TRBJ1-4
v_gene: TRBV6-2/TRBV6-3
CDR3nt: TGTGCCAGCAGTTACTCCCACAGGGGAGACGAAAAACTGTTTTTT
CDR3aa: CASSYSHRGDEKLFF

abundance: .
d_gene: TRBD1
j_gene: TRBJ2-5
v_gene: TRBV30
CDR3nt: TGTGCCTGGGAGCAGAACAGGGGGCTGGAGACCCAGTACTTC
CDR3aa: CAWEQNRGLETQYF

abundance: .
d_gene: .
j_gene: TRBJ2-1
v_gene: TRBV19
CDR3nt: TGTGCCAGTAGTATCAGCTCCTACAATGAGCAGTTCTTC
CDR3aa: CASSISSYNEQFF

abundance: .
d_gene: .
j_gene: TRBJ1-1
v_gene: TRBV18
CDR3nt: TGTGCCAGCTCACCACTTTCCGCGGGGACTGAAGCTTTCTTT
CDR3aa: CASSPLSAGTEAFF

abundance: .
d_gene: .
j_gene: TRBJ2-3
v_gene: TRBV3-1/TRBV3-2
CDR3nt: TGTGCCAGCAGCACAGGGTGGGATACGCAGTATTTT
CDR3aa: CASSTGWDTQYF

abundance: .
d_gene: TRBD2
j_gene: TRBJ2-7
v_gene: TRBV27
CDR3nt: TGTGCCAGCCGGCTAGCGGGAGAGGGATGGGGGTTCTACGAGCAGTACTTC
CDR3aa: CASRLAGEGWGFYEQYF

abundance: .
d_gene: .
j_gene: TRBJ1-2
v_gene: TRBV29-1
CDR3nt: TGCAGCGTTGAAGAGGAACCCAGGGTGGGTGGCTACACCTTC
CDR3aa: CSVEEEPRVGGYTF

abundance: .
d_gene: .
j_gene: TRBJ2-3
v_gene: TRBV11-2
CDR3nt: TGTGCCAGCAGCTTAACCCAGGGAAGGGCAGATACGCAGTATTTT
CDR3aa: CASSLTQGRADTQYF

abundance: .
d_gene: TRBD1
j_gene: TRBJ1-1
v_gene: TRBV11-2
CDR3nt: TGTGCCAGCAGTTTCGACAGGGGGGATACTGAAGCTTTCTTT
CDR3aa: CASSFDRGDTEAFF

abundance: .
d_gene: TRBD1
j_gene: TRBJ1-1
v_gene: TRBV29-1
CDR3nt: TGCAGCGTTGACAGGGGGCCGAACACTGAAGCTTTCTTT
CDR3aa: CSVDRGPNTEAFF

abundance: .
d_gene: .
j_gene: TRBJ1-5
v_gene: TRBV5-1
CDR3nt: TGCGCCAGCAGTTCTCAGGGTGGAGGCAATCAGCCCCAGCATTTT
CDR3aa: CASSSQGGGNQPQHF

abundance: few
d_gene: TRBD1
j_gene: TRBJ2-1
v_gene: TRBV6-1
CDR3nt: TGTGCCAGCAGTGAGGGACAGGAGGGGTACAATGAGCAGTTCTTC
CDR3aa: CASSEGQEGYNEQFF

abundance: .
d_gene: .
j_gene: TRBJ1-1
v_gene: TRBV11-2
CDR3nt: TGTGCCAGCAGCACTCCGTCTACAGGGTCGGCTGAAGCTTTCTTT
CDR3aa: CASSTPSTGSAEAFF

abundance: .
d_gene: .
j_gene: TRBJ1-1
v_gene: TRBV5-4
CDR3nt: TGTGCCAGCAGCTTTGAAACAGGTGGACGTGACACTGAAGCTTTCTTT
CDR3aa: CASSFETGGRDTEAFF

abundance: .
d_gene: TRBD1
j_gene: TRBJ1-1
v_gene: TRBV11-3
CDR3nt: TGTGCCAGCAGCCCGACAGGGGGGGCGGACACTGAAGCTTTCTTT
CDR3aa: CASSPTGGADTEAFF

abundance: .
d_gene: TRBD2
j_gene: TRBJ2-7
v_gene: TRBV2
CDR3nt: TGTGCCAGCAGGGACCTAGCGGGGGTCCTCTACGAGCAGTACTTC
CDR3aa: CASRDLAGVLYEQYF

abundance: .
d_gene: .
j_gene: TRBJ2-5
v_gene: TRBV12-3/TRBV12-4
CDR3nt: TGTGCCAGCAGGCTCCGGGAGACCCAGTACTTC
CDR3aa: CASRLRETQYF

abundance: many
d_gene: TRBD2
j_gene: TRBJ2-7
v_gene: TRBV6-5
CDR3nt: TGTGCCAGCAGTTACGGGCTAGCGGGCCTCTACGAGCAGTACTTC
CDR3aa: CASSYGLAGLYEQYF

abundance: .
d_gene: .
j_gene: TRBJ1-6
v_gene: TRBV7-3
CDR3nt: TGTGCCAGCAGCCCTCTTGGGGGGGCCTATAATTCACCCCTCCACTTT
CDR3aa: CASSPLGGAYNSPLHF

abundance: .
d_gene: .
j_gene: TRBJ1-2
v_gene: TRBV5-1
CDR3nt: TGCGCCAGCAGCTTGATCACGGCAGGGTCCAGTGGCTACACCTTC
CDR3aa: CASSLITAGSSGYTF

abundance: .
d_gene: TRBD2
j_gene: TRBJ2-1
v_gene: TRBV11-3
CDR3nt: TGTGCCAGCAGCTTTGGACTAGCGGATTACAATGAGCAGTTCTTC
CDR3aa: CASSFGLADYNEQFF

abundance: .
d_gene: TRBD1
j_gene: TRBJ2-7
v_gene: TRBV6-6
CDR3nt: TGTGCCAGCAGTCCCGGACAGGCCCCCTACGAGCAGTACTTC
CDR3aa: CASSPGQAPYEQYF

abundance: .
d_gene: .
j_gene: TRBJ2-3
v_gene: TRBV7-3
CDR3nt: TGTGCCAGCAGCTTAAAACAAAACACAGATACGCAGTATTTT
CDR3aa: CASSLKQNTDTQYF

abundance: .
d_gene: TRBD1
j_gene: TRBJ1-1
v_gene: TRBV11-2
CDR3nt: TGTGCCAGCAGCTTAGACAATTCAGGGGGATGGATGAACACTGAAGCTTTCTTT
CDR3aa: CASSLDNSGGWMNTEAFF

abundance: .
d_gene: TRBD2
j_gene: TRBJ2-1
v_gene: TRBV18
CDR3nt: TGTGCCAGCTCACTACTAGCGGGAGGCGAAGGATCCTACAATGAGCAGTTCTTC
CDR3aa: CASSLLAGGEGSYNEQFF